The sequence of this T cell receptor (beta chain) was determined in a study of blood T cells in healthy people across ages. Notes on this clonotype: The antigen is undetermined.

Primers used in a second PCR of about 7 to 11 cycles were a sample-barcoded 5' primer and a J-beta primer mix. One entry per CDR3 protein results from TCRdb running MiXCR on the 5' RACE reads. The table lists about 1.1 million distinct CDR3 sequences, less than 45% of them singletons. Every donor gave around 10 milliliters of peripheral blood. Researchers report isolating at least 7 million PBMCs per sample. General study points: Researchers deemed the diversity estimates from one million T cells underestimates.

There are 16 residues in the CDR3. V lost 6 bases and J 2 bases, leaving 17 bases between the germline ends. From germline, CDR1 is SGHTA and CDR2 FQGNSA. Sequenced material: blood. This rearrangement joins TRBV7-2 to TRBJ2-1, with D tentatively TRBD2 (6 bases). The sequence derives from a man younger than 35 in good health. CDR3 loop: CASSRRVGGPYNEQFF. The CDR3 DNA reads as TGTGCCAGCAGTCGGAGGGTAGGAGGCCCCTACAATGAGCAGTTCTTC.